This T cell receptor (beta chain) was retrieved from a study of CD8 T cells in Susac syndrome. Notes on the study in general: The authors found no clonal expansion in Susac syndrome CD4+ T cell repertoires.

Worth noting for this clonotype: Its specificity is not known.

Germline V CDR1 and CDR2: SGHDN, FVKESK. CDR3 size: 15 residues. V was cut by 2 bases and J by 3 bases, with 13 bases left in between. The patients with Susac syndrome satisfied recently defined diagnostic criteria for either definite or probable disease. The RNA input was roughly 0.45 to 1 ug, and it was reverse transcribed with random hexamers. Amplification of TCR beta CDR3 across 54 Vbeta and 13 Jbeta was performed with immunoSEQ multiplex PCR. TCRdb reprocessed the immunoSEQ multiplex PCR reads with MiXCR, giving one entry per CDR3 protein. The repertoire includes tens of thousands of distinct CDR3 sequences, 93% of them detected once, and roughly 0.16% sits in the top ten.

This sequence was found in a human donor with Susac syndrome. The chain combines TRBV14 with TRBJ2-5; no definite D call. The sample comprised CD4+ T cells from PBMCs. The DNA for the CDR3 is TGTGCCAGCAGCCAACGGAGAATGCTTAAAGAGACCCAGTACTTC. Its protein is CASSQRRMLKETQYF.